This T cell receptor (beta chain) was found in a study of lymphopenia after photon versus proton radiotherapy. Trimming cost V 3 bases and J 2 bases; bases outside gene matches: 10. Germline assignment: CDR1 MDHEN and CDR2 SYDVKM. This CDR3 is built from 16 residues. The repertoire was sequenced with immunoSEQ multiplex PCR; TCRdb's copy has only in-frame clones and lacks some. The table lists about 160,000 clones, about nine tenths of them singletons, with approximately 4.8% in the top ten. Findings of the study overall: Photon-treated patients lost naive T cells and TCR diversity; proton-treated stayed stable. Post-nadir TCR diversity decline inversely tracked overall survival among those who died.

A note on this clone: The antigen remains undetermined.

The chain combines TRBV28 with TRBJ2-7; 7 bases are a match to TRBD2. The source of this sequence is a man in his forties or fifties with gastric cancer. This material consisted of peripheral blood, taken from a patient treated with photon-based radiotherapy. CDR3 sequence (DNA): TGTGCCAGCAGTTTGGGCCGCGGGAGAACGGCCTACGAGCAGTACTTC. Translating gives CASSLGRGRTAYEQYF. Filled out from reference TRBV28 and TRBJ2-7, the complete variable domain reads DVKVTQSSRYLVKRTGEKVFLECVQDMDHENMFWYRQDPGLGLRLIYFSYDVKMKEKGDIPEGYSVSREKKERFSLILESASTNQTSMYLCASSLGRGRTAYEQYFGPGTRLTVT.